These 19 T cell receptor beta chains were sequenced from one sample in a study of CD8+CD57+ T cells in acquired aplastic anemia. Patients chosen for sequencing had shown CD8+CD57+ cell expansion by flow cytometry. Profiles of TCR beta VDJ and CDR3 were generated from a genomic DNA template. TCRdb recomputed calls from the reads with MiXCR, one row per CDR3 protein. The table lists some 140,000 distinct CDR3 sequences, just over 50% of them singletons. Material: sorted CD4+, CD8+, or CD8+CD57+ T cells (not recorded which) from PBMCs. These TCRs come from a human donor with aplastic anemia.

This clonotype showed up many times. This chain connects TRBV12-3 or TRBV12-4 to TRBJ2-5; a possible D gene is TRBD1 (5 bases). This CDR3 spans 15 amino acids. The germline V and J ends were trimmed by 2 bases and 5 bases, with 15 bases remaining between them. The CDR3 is CASSLTPRVGETQYF. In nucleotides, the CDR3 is TGTGCCAGCAGTTTAACCCCCAGGGTGGGGGAGACCCAGTACTTC.

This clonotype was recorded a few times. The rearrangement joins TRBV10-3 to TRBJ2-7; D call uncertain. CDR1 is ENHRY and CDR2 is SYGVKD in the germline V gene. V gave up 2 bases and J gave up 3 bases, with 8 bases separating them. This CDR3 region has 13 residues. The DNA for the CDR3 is TGTGCCATCAGTGAGGGTTTCCTCTACGAGCAGTACTTC. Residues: CAISEGFLYEQYF.

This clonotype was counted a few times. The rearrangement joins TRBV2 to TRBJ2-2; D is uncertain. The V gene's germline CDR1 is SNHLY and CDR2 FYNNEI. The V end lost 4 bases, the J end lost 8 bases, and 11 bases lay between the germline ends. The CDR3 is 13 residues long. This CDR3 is CASSVQTGGELFF. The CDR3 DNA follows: TGTGCCAGCAGTGTTCAGACCGGGGGGGAGCTGTTTTTT.

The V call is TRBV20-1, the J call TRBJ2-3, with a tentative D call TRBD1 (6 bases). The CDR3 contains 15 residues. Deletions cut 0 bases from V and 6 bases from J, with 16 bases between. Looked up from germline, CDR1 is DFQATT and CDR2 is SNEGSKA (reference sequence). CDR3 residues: CSAREGQGVVDTQYF. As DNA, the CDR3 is TGCAGTGCTAGAGAGGGACAAGGGGTAGTGGATACGCAGTATTTT.

DNA for the CDR3: TGTGCCATCAGAGATCCAAACGACAAGGACGAGCAGTACTTC. The encoded protein is CAIRDPNDKDEQYF. This rearrangement joins TRBV10-3 to TRBJ2-7, with D uncertain. Per the germline V gene, CDR1 is ENHRY and CDR2 is SYGVKD. The V and J ends lost 6 bases and 5 bases respectively, with 17 bases between them. The CDR3 has 14 residues.

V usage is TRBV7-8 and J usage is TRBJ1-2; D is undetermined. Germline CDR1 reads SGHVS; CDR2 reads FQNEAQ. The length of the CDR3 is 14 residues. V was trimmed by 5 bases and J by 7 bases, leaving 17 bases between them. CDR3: CASSPGLSLGGYTF. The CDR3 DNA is TGTGCCAGCAGCCCCGGACTCTCACTCGGTGGCTACACCTTC.

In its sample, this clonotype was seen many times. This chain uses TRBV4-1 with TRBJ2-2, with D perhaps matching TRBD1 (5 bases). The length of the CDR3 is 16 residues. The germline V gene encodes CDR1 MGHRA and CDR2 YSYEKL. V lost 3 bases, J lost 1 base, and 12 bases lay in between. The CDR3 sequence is CASSHPRDLNTGELFF. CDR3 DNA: TGCGCCAGCAGCCACCCCAGGGATCTGAACACCGGGGAGCTGTTTTTT.

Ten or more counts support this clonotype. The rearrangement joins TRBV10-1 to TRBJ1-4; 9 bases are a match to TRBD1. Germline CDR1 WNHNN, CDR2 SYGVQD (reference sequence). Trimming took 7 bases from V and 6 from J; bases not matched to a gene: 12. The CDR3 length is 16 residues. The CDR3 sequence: CASILPLQGADEKLFF. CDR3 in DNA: TGCGCCAGCATCCTCCCGCTACAGGGGGCGGATGAAAAACTGTTTTTT.

The CDR3 region has the DNA TGTGCCAGCAGCCTCGACAGGGGGCAGGATGAGCAGTTCTTC. This translates into CASSLDRGQDEQFF. The chain employs TRBV2 and TRBJ2-1; 10 bases line up with TRBD1. The germline CDR1 and CDR2 sequences are SNHLY and FYNNEI. The V gene end was trimmed by 6 bases and the J gene end by 8 bases; junction bases not matched to a gene: 7. CDR3 length: 14 residues. Filled out from reference TRBV2 and TRBJ2-1, the complete variable domain reads EPEVTQTPSHQVTQMGQEVILRCVPISNHLYFYWYRQILGQKVEFLVSFYNNEISEKSEIFDDQFSVERPDGSNFTLKIRSTKLEDSAMYFCASSLDRGQDEQFFGPGTRLTVL.

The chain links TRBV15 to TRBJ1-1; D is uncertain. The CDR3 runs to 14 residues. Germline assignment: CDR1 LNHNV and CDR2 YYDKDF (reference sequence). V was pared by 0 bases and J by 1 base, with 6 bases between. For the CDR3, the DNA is TGTGCCACCAGCAGAGAACACCGGAACACTGAAGCTTTCTTT. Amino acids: CATSREHRNTEAFF.

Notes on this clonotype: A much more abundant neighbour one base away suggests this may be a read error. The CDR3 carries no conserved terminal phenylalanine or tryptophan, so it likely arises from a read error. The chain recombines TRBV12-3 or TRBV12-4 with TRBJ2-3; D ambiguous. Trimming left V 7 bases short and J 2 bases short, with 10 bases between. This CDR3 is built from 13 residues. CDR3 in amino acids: CASTLLSTDTQYL. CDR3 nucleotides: TGTGCCAGCACACTCTTATCCACAGATACGCAGTATCTT.

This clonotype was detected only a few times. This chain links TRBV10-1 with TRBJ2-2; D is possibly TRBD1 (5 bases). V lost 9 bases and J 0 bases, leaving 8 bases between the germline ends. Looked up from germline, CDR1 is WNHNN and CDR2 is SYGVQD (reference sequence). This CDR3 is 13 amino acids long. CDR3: CASAGTNTGELFF. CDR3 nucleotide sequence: TGCGCCAGTGCAGGGACGAACACCGGGGAGCTGTTTTTT.

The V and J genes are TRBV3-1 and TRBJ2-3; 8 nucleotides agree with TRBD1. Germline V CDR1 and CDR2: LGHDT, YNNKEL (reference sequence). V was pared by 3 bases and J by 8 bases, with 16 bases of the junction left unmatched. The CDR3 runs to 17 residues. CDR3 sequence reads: CASSHDDRGLTFGTQYF. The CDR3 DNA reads TGTGCCAGCAGCCACGACGACAGGGGATTAACATTCGGTACGCAGTATTTT.

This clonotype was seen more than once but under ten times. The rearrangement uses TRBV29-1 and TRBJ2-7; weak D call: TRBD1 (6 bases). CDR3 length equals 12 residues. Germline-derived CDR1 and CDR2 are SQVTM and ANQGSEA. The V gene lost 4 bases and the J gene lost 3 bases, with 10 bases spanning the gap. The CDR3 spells CSVVDRNYEQYF. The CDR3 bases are TGCAGCGTTGTAGACAGGAACTACGAGCAGTACTTC.

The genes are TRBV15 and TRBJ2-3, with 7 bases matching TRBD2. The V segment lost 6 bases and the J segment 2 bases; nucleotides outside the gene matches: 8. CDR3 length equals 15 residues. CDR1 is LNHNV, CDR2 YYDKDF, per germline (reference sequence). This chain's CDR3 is CATRAPGLTTDTQYF. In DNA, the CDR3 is TGTGCCACCAGGGCTCCGGGACTAACCACAGATACGCAGTATTTT.

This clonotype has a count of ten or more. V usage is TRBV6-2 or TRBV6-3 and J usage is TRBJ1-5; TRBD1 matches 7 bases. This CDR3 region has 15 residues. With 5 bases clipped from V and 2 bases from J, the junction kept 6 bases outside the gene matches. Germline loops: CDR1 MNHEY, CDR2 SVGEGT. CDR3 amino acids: CASSGTVPGNQPQHF. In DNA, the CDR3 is TGTGCCAGCAGTGGGACAGTTCCAGGCAATCAGCCCCAGCATTTT.

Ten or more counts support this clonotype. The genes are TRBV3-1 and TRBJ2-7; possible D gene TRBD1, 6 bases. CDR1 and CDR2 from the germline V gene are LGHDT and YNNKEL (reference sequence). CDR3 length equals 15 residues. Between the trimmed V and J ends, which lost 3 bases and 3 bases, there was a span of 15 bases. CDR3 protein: CASSHGGDGLYEQYF. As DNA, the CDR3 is TGTGCCAGCAGCCATGGGGGCGACGGGCTCTACGAGCAGTACTTC.

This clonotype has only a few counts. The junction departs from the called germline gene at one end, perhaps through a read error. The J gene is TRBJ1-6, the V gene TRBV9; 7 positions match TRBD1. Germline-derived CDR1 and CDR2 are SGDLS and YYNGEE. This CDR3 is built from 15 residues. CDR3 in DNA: TGTGCTAGCAGCGCCCAGGGGGGAGGAGATTCACCCCTCCACTTT. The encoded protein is CASSAQGGGDSPLHF.

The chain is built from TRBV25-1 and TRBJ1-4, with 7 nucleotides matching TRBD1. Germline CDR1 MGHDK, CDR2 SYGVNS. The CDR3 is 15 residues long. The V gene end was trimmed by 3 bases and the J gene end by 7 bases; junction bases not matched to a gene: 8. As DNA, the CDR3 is TGTGCCAGCAGTGAGGTCGGGGCAGGGGGTGAAAAACTGTTTTTT. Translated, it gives CASSEVGAGGEKLFF. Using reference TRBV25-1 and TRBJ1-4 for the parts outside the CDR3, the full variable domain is EADIYQTPRYLVIGTGKKITLECSQTMGHDKMYWYQQDPGMELHLIHYSYGVNSTEKGDLSSESTVSRIRTEHFPLTLESARPSHTSQYLCASSEVGAGGEKLFFGSGTQLSVL.